This TCR beta chain came from a study of blood T cell repertoires in COVID-19. Germline V CDR1 and CDR2: SGHRS, YFSETQ. The CDR3 runs 15 residues. V was clipped by 4 bases and J by 4 bases; unmatched bases: 2. The protocol was immunoSEQ multiplex PCR, while the TCRdb copy is restricted to in-frame clones and leaves out a portion. The data show fewer than 200,000 clones, about 87% seen once. V usage is TRBV5-1 and J usage is TRBJ2-5, with 15 nucleotides matching TRBD2. Specimen: peripheral blood. The sequence came from a woman aged 60-75 years who had recovered from COVID-19. In DNA form, the CDR3 reads TGCGCCAGCAGCACGGGACTAGCGGGGGGAGAGACCCAGTACTTC. Protein product: CASSTGLAGGETQYF.